This entry lists 21 T cell receptor beta chains sequenced from one sample in a study of blood T cell repertoires in COVID-19. Measured with immunoSEQ multiplex PCR; TCRdb has only the in-frame clones, and not every one. This table has 200,000 to 250,000 clones, approximately 86% appearing once. The sequenced material came from PBMCs or T cells enriched from blood (not recorded which). Receptors were obtained from a woman aged 40-49 years with acute COVID-19.

The rearrangement uses TRBV6-6 and TRBJ2-3, with D uncertain. The CDR3 is made up of 12 amino acids. V lost 9 bases and J lost 0, with 7 bases in between. CDR1 is MNHNY and CDR2 is SVGAGI in the germline V gene (reference sequence). Written as DNA, the CDR3 is TGTGCCAGTGCGCCAAGCACAGATACGCAGTATTTT. It translates to CASAPSTDTQYF.

This chain uses TRBV28 with TRBJ1-3; unclear D gene. The CDR3 extends over 12 amino acids. V gave up 7 bases and J gave up 4 bases, with 8 bases separating them. Germline V lookup: CDR1 MDHEN, CDR2 SYDVKM. CDR3 coding DNA: TGTGCCAGCATCAGTCCGGGAAACACCATATATTTT. Amino acids: CASISPGNTIYF.

The genes are TRBV5-1 and TRBJ1-3; 8 positions match TRBD1. Germline V gives CDR1 SGHRS, CDR2 YFSETQ. V was pared by 3 bases and J by 0 bases, with 5 bases of the junction left unmatched. This CDR3 spans 16 amino acids. The CDR3 nucleotides are TGCGCCAGCAGCTCCGCAGGGGGCCTCTCTGGAAACACCATATATTTT. The encoded protein is CASSSAGGLSGNTIYF.

This chain connects TRBV7-8 to TRBJ2-1; D is ambiguous. Trimming took 5 bases from V and 0 from J, leaving 5 bases between them. CDR1 is SGHVS and CDR2 is FQNEAQ in the germline V gene. The CDR3 loop spans 13 amino acids. This CDR3 is CASSPGSYNEQFF. The CDR3 DNA reads as TGTGCCAGCAGCCCCGGCTCCTACAATGAGCAGTTCTTC.

This sequence joins TRBV28 and TRBJ1-5; possible D gene TRBD1, 5 bases. Per the germline V gene, CDR1 is MDHEN and CDR2 is SYDVKM. There are 15 residues in the CDR3. Deletions cut 7 bases from V and 4 bases from J, with 17 bases between. The CDR3 sequence: CASTISAGLNQPQHF. The CDR3 DNA reads TGTGCCAGCACCATTTCCGCAGGGCTGAATCAGCCCCAGCATTTT.

The chain carries TRBV18 and TRBJ2-1; possibly TRBD2 for D (7 bases). This CDR3 is built from 15 residues. V was shortened by 2 bases and J by 9 bases, with 17 bases between the two germline ends. CDR1 is KGHSH and CDR2 is LQKENI in the germline V gene. The CDR3 sequence is CASSPWGGQSREQFF. The CDR3 DNA reads TGTGCCAGCTCACCATGGGGGGGGCAAAGTCGTGAGCAGTTCTTC.

The CDR3 reads CASSQGIYYGYTF. CDR3 nucleotides: TGTGCCAGCAGCCAGGGCATCTACTATGGCTACACCTTC. This chain links TRBV3-1 (or the pseudogene TRBV3-2) with TRBJ1-2; D call uncertain. Trimming stripped 3 bases from V and 3 bases from J, with 8 bases between. The length of the CDR3 is 13 residues. The germline V gene encodes CDR1 LGHDT and CDR2 YNNKEL (reference sequence).

This chain connects TRBV28 to TRBJ2-7, with 7 positions matching TRBD1. Germline V gives CDR1 MDHEN, CDR2 SYDVKM. The trim removed 2 bases at V and 2 bases at J, leaving 6 bases unmatched. CDR3 length: 15 residues. The CDR3 region has the DNA TGTGCCAGCAGTTTAGGCGACAGGGCGACCTACGAGCAGTACTTC. It is translated as CASSLGDRATYEQYF.

This chain joins TRBV7-9 and TRBJ2-1; D possibly corresponds to TRBD2 (5 bases). From germline, CDR1 is SEHNR and CDR2 FQNEAQ (reference sequence). The V end was cut by 5 bases, the J end by 7 bases, with 21 bases between. The CDR3 is 16 residues long. CDR3 nucleotide sequence: TGTGCCAGCAGCCCCAACTGGACTTCAGATTGGAATGAGCAGTTCTTC. Encoded protein: CASSPNWTSDWNEQFF. Together with reference TRBV7-9 and TRBJ2-1, the CDR3 gives the full variable domain: DTGVSQNPRHKITKRGQNVTFRCDPISEHNRLYWYRQTLGQGPEFLTYFQNEAQLEKSRLLSDRFSAERPKGSFSTLEIQRTEQGDSAMYLCASSPNWTSDWNEQFFGPGTRLTVL.

This clone was found once. The chain uses TRBV7-6 and TRBJ1-1, with a tentative D call TRBD1 (5 bases). This CDR3 region has 13 residues. The germline V gene has CDR1 SGHVS and CDR2 FNYEAQ. Trimming stripped 3 bases from V and 5 bases from J, with 10 bases between. The CDR3: CASSLTRVTEAFF. CDR3 bases: TGTGCCAGCAGCTTGACCAGGGTTACTGAAGCTTTCTTT.

This chain connects TRBV19 to TRBJ1-5; D remains ambiguous. Trimming cost V 6 bases and J 4 bases, with 16 bases left between them. Germline CDR1 reads LNHDA; CDR2 reads SQIVND (reference sequence). The CDR3 is 15 residues long. In DNA form, the CDR3 reads TGTGCCAGTAGGGCGGCCGACTCGCGGAATCAGCCCCAGCATTTT. Its protein is CASRAADSRNQPQHF.

CDR3 coding DNA: TGTGCCAGCAGTCAGGACTCAGATCAGCCCCAGCATTTT. It specifies CASSQDSDQPQHF. V gene TRBV12-3 or TRBV12-4 combines with J gene TRBJ1-5, with D uncertain. V gave up 5 bases and J gave up 5 bases, with 10 bases separating them. The CDR3 totals 13 residues.

The chain uses TRBV4-3 and TRBJ1-1; a possible D gene is TRBD1 (6 bases). V lost 4 bases, J lost 6 bases, and 9 bases lay in between. Germline CDR1 and CDR2: LGHNA and YSLEER. There are 12 residues in the CDR3. CDR3 in DNA: TGCGCCAGCAGCCTCCAGGGGTCTGAAGCTTTCTTT. It encodes CASSLQGSEAFF.

The chain recombines TRBV19 with TRBJ1-5; 7 positions match TRBD1. Trimming took 3 bases from V and 5 from J; bases not matched to a gene: 7. The CDR3 consists of 15 residues. CDR1 is LNHDA and CDR2 is SQIVND in the germline V gene (reference sequence). The CDR3 here is CASSIAQGMHQPQHF. The CDR3 coding sequence is TGTGCCAGTAGTATCGCACAGGGGATGCATCAGCCCCAGCATTTT.

The rearrangement links TRBV19 to TRBJ1-5, with D possibly being TRBD1 (6 bases). Trimming removed 8 bases from V and 5 bases from J, with 10 bases in between. The germline V gene has CDR1 LNHDA and CDR2 SQIVND (reference sequence). This CDR3 has 12 residues. CDR3 coding DNA: TGTGCCAGTTCGACAGGATATCAGCCCCAGCATTTT. The encoded protein is CASSTGYQPQHF.

V is TRBV15 and J is TRBJ2-5; weak D call: TRBD2 (6 bases). CDR1 is LNHNV, CDR2 YYDKDF, per germline (reference sequence). This CDR3 has 13 amino acids. V lost 1 base and J lost 5, with 8 bases in between. CDR3 region: CATSRGEVETQYF. The CDR3 DNA reads TGTGCCACCAGCAGAGGGGAGGTCGAGACCCAGTACTTC.

This clone showed up just once. The CDR3 region is CASRGTADNSPLHF. CDR3 DNA sequence: TGTGCCAGTAGGGGGACAGCAGACAATTCACCCCTCCACTTT. The genes are TRBV19 and TRBJ1-6; 7 bases match TRBD1. The V and J ends lost 6 bases and 7 bases, in that order; junction bases with no gene match: 6. This CDR3 region has 14 residues. Germline V gene data show CDR1 as LNHDA and CDR2 as SQIVND (reference sequence).

The chain employs TRBV6-2 or TRBV6-3 and TRBJ2-7, with TRBD1 matching 9 bases. The V and J ends lost 4 bases and 3 bases, in that order; junction bases with no gene match: 10. The germline CDR1 and CDR2 sequences are MNHEY and SVGEGT. The CDR3 totals 16 residues. CDR3 in DNA: TGTGCCAGCAGTTCGGGGACAGGGAAAGTCGGCTACGAGCAGTACTTC. This translates into CASSSGTGKVGYEQYF.

This clone was observed a handful of times. The chain joins TRBV30 to TRBJ1-1; unclear D gene. The length of the CDR3 is 13 residues. Germline-derived CDR1 and CDR2 are GTSNPN and SVGIG (reference sequence). Trimming removed 5 bases from V and 6 bases from J, with 16 bases in between. The DNA of the CDR3 is TGTGCCTGGTCCGCGACTAGTAAGTCTGAAGCTTTCTTT. Its protein product is CAWSATSKSEAFF.

V is TRBV7-2 and J is TRBJ2-1; D possibly corresponds to TRBD1 (5 bases). The CDR3 runs 14 residues. V was trimmed by 1 base and J by 8 bases, leaving 12 bases between them. Germline-derived CDR1 and CDR2 are SGHTA and FQGNSA. The CDR3 here is CASSLEGPSHEQFF. In DNA form, the CDR3 reads TGTGCCAGCAGCTTAGAGGGGCCTTCCCATGAGCAGTTCTTC.

The rearrangement joins TRBV1 to TRBJ2-3; TRBD2 is the table's D call and was not checked against the DNA. TRBV1 is reported as a pseudogene. This CDR3 region has 17 residues. The CDR3 DNA sequence: TGCACCAGCAGCCAAGGCAGCCCCCAGCCTGGGGGGAATACGCAGTATTTT. Translation: CTSSQGSPQPGGNTQYF.